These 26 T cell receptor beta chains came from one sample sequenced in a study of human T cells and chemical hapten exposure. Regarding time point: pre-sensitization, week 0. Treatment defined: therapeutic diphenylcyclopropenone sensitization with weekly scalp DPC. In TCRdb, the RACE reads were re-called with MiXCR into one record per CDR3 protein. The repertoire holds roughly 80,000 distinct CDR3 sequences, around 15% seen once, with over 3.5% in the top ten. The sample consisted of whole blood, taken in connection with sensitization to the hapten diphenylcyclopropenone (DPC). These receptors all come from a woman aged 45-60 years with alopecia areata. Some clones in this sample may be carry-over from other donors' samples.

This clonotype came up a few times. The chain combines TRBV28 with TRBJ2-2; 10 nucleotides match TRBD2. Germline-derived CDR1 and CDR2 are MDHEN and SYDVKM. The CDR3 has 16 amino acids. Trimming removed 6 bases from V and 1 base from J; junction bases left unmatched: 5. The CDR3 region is CASRLRTSGNTGELFF. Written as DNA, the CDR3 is TGTGCCAGCAGGCTCCGGACTAGCGGGAACACCGGGGAGCTGTTTTTT.

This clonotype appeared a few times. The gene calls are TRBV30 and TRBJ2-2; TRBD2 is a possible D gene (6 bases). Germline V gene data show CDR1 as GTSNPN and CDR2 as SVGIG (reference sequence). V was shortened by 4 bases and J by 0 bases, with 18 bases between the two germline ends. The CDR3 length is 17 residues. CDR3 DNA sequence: TGTGCCTGGACCACTATTTGGGGGACTTCGAACACCGGGGAGCTGTTTTTT. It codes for CAWTTIWGTSNTGELFF.

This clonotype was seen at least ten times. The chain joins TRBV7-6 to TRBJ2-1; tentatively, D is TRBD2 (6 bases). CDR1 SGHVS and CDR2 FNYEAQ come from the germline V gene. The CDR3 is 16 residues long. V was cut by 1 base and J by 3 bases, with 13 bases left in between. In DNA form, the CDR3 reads TGTGCCAGCAGCTTAGGACGGCGGGGATACTACAATGAGCAGTTCTTC. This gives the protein CASSLGRRGYYNEQFF.

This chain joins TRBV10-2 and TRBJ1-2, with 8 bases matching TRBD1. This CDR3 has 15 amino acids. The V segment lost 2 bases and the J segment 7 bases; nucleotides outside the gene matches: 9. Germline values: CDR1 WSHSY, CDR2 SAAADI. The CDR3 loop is CASSEGQGGGGGYTF. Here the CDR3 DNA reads TGCGCCAGCAGTGAGGGACAGGGAGGAGGAGGTGGCTACACCTTC.

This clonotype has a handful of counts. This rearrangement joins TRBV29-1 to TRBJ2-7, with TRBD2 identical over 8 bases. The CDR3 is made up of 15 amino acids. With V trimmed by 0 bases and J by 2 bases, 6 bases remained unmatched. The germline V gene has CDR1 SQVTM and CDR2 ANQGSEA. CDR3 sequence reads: CSVEDSASGPYEQYF. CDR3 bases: TGCAGCGTTGAAGACTCGGCTAGCGGGCCCTACGAGCAGTACTTC.

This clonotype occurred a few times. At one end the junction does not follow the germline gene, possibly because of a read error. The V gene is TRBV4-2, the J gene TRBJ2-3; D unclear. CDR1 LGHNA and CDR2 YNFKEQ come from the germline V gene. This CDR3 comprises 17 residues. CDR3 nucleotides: TGTGTCAGCAGCCAAGAAACAGACGGAAAGCTCACAGATACGCAGTATTTT. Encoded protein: CVSSQETDGKLTDTQYF.

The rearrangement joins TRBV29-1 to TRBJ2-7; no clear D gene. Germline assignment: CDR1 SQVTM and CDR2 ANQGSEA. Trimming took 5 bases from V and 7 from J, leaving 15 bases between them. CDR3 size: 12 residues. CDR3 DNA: TGCAGCGTTCGGAATTCTTCTGGGGAGCAGTACTTC. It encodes CSVRNSSGEQYF.

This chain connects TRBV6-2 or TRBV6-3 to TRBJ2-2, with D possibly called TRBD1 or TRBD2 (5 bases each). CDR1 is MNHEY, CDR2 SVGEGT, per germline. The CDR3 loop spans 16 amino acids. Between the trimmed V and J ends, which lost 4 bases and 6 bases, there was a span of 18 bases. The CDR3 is CASSFRAAGTAGELFF. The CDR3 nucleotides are TGTGCCAGCAGTTTCCGGGCCGCAGGGACGGCCGGGGAGCTGTTTTTT.

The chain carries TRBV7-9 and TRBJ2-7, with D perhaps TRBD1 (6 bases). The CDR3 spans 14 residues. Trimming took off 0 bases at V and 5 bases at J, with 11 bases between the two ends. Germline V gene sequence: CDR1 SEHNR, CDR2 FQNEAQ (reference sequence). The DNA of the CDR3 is TGTGCCAGCAGCTTAGCGGTCAGGGGAGACGAGCAGTACTTC. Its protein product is CASSLAVRGDEQYF.

CDR3 in DNA: TGCAGCGTACCGGGGGCTTCGAACACTGAAGCTTTCTTT. It encodes CSVPGASNTEAFF. The rearrangement links TRBV29-1 to TRBJ1-1; TRBD1 might be the D (6 bases). Trimming removed 6 bases at V and 1 base at J, with 12 bases between. The germline V gene encodes CDR1 SQVTM and CDR2 ANQGSEA. CDR3 length: 13 residues.

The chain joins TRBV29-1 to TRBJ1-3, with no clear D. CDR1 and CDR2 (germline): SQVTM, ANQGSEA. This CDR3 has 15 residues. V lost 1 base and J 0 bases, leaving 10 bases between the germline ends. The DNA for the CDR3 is TGCAGCGTTGAAGGCCAGCTTAACTCTGGAAACACCATATATTTT. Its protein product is CSVEGQLNSGNTIYF.

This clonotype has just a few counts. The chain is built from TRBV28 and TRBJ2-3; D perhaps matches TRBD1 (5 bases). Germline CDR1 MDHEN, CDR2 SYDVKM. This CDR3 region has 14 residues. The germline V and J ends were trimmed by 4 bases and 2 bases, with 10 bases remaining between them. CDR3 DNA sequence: TGTGCCAGCAGTTACTCGGACACCACAGATACGCAGTATTTT. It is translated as CASSYSDTTDTQYF.

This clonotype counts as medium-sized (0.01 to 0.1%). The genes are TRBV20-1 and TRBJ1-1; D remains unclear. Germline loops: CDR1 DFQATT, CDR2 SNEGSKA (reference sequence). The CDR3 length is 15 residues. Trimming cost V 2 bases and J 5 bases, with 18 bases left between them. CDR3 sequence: CSARRSGIRTTEAFF. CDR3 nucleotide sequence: TGCAGTGCTAGAAGGTCGGGGATTAGAACAACTGAAGCTTTCTTT.

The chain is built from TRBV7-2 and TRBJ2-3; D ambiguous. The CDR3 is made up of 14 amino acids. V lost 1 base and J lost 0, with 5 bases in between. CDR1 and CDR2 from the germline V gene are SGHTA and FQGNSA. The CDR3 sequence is CASSLVGSTDTQYF. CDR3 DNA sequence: TGTGCCAGCAGCTTAGTGGGGAGCACAGATACGCAGTATTTT. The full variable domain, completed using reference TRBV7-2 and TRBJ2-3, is GAGVSQSPSNKVTEKGKDVELRCDPISGHTALYWYRQSLGQGLEFLIYFQGNSAPDKSGLPSDRFSAERTGGSVSTLTIQRTQQEDSAVYLCASSLVGSTDTQYFGPGTRLTVL.

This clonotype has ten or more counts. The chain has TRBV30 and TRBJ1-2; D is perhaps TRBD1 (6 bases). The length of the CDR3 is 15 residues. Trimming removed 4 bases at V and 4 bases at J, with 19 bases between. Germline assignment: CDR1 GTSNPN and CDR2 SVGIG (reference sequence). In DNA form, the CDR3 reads TGTGCCTGGACCAGAGAGCGGACAGTCGGCTATGGCTACACCTTC. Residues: CAWTRERTVGYGYTF. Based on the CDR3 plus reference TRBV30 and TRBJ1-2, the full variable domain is SQTIHQWPATLVQPVGSPLSLECTVEGTSNPNLYWYRQAAGRGLQLLFYSVGIGQISSEVPQNLSASRPQDRQFILSSKKLLLSDSGFYLCAWTRERTVGYGYTFGSGTRLTVV.

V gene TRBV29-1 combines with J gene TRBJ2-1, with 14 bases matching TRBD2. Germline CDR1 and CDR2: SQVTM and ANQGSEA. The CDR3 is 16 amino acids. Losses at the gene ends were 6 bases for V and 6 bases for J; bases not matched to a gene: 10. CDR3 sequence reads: CSVIPGTSGSGNEQFF. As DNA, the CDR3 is TGCAGCGTGATACCCGGGACTAGCGGGAGCGGCAATGAGCAGTTCTTC.

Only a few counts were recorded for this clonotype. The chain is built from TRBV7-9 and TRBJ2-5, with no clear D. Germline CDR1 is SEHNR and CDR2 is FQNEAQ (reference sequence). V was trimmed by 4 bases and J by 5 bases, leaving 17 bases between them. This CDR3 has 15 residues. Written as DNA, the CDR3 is TGTGCCAGCAGCTATCCCTCCTCACTCAGCGAGACCCAGTACTTC. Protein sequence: CASSYPSSLSETQYF. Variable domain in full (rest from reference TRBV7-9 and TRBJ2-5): DTGVSQNPRHKITKRGQNVTFRCDPISEHNRLYWYRQTLGQGPEFLTYFQNEAQLEKSRLLSDRFSAERPKGSFSTLEIQRTEQGDSAMYLCASSYPSSLSETQYFGPGTRLLVL.

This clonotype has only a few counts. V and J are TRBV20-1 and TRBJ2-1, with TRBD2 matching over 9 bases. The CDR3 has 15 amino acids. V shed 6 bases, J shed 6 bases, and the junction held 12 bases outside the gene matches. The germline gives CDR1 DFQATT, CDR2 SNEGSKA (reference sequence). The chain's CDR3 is CSAKRAGGPLNEQFF. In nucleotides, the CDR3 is TGCAGTGCCAAAAGGGCGGGAGGGCCTCTCAATGAGCAGTTCTTC.

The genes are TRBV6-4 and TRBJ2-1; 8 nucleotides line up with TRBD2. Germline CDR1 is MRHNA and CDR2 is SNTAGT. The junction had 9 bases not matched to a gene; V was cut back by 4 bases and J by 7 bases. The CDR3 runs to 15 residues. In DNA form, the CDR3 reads TGTGCCAGCAGTGCGGTAGCGGGAAATTCGAATGAGCAGTTCTTC. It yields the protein CASSAVAGNSNEQFF.

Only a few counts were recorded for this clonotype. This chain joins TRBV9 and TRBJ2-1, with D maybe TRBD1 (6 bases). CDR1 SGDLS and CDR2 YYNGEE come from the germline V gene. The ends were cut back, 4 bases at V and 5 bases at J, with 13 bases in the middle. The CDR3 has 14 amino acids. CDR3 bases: TGTGCCAGCAGCCCCGCTTGGACAGACAATGAGCAGTTCTTC. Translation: CASSPAWTDNEQFF.

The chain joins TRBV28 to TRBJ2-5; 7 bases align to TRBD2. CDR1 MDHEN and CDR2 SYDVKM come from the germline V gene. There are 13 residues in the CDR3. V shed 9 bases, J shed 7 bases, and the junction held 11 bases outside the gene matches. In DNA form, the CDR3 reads TGTGCCAGTACTATGCTAAGGGAGGGGACCCAGTACTTC. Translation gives CASTMLREGTQYF. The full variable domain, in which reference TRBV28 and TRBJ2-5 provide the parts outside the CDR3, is DVKVTQSSRYLVKRTGEKVFLECVQDMDHENMFWYRQDPGLGLRLIYFSYDVKMKEKGDIPEGYSVSREKKERFSLILESASTNQTSMYLCASTMLREGTQYFGPGTRLLVL.

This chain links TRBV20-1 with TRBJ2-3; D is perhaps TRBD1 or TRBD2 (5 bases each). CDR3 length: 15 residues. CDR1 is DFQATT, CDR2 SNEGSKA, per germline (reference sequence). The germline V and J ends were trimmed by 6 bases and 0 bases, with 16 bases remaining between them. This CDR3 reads CSAIRDEGSTDTQYF. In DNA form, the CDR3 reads TGCAGTGCCATAAGGGACGAGGGAAGCACAGATACGCAGTATTTT.

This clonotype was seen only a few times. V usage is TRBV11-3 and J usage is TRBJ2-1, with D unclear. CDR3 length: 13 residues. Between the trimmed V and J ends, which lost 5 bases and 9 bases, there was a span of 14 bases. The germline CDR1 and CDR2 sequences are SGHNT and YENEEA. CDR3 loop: CASSQTPRGEQFF. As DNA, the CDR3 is TGTGCCAGCAGCCAAACCCCTAGAGGTGAGCAGTTCTTC. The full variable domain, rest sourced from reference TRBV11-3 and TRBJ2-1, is EAGVVQSPRYKIIEKKQPVAFWCNPISGHNTLYWYLQNLGQGPELLIRYENEEAVDDSQLPKDRFSAERLKGVDSTLKIQPAELGDSAVYLCASSQTPRGEQFFGPGTRLTVL.

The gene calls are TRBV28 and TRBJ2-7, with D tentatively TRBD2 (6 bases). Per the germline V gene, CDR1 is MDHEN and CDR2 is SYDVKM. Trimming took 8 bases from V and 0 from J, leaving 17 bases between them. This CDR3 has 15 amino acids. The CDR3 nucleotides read TGTGCCAGCGCAACTCAGGCGGGGCCCTCCTACGAGCAGTACTTC. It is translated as CASATQAGPSYEQYF.

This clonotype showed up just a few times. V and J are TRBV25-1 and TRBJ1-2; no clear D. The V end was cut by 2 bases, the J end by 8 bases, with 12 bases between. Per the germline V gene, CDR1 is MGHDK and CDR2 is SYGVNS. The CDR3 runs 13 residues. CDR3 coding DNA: TGTGCCAGCAGTGAACCCTCGATGGGGGGCTACACCTTC. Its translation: CASSEPSMGGYTF.

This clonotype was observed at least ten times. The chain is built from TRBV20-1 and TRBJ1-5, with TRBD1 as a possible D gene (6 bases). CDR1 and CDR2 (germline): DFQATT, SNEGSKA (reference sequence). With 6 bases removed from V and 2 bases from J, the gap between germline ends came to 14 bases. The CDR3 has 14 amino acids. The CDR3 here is CSAQGTRGNQPQHF. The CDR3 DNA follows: TGCAGTGCCCAGGGGACAAGGGGCAATCAGCCCCAGCATTTT.